These 6 T cell receptor beta chains were sequenced from one sample in a study of blood T cell repertoires in COVID-19. This table comes from immunoSEQ multiplex PCR, and its TCRdb copy is limited to in-frame clones, with some not included. This table has roughly 250,000 clones, over 75% appearing once. Specimen: peripheral blood. These receptors were obtained from a human donor with COVID-19, enrolled during active disease. The donor label of this sample is uncertain.

CDR3 sequence reads: CASSVNLPGSGNTIYF. CDR3 in DNA: TGTGCCAGCAGCGTAAACTTGCCAGGGTCCGGAAACACCATATATTTT. The chain uses TRBV7-8 and TRBJ1-3; D perhaps matches TRBD1 (5 bases). V dropped 5 bases and J dropped 4 bases, with 18 bases sitting between them. Germline assignment: CDR1 SGHVS and CDR2 FQNEAQ. This CDR3 is built from 16 residues.

The chain links TRBV15 to TRBJ1-2; D unclear. The CDR3 extends over 13 amino acids. V was cut by 0 bases and J by 8 bases, with 10 bases left in between. Germline CDR1 and CDR2: LNHNV and YYDKDF (reference sequence). DNA of the CDR3: TGTGCCACCAGCAGAGATAGTCGGGGAGGCTACACCTTC. Its protein is CATSRDSRGGYTF. The full variable domain, its missing parts supplied by reference TRBV15 and TRBJ1-2, is DAMVIQNPRYQVTQFGKPVTLSCSQTLNHNVMYWYQQKSSQAPKLLFHYYDKDFNNEADTPDNFQSRRPNTSFCFLDIRSPGLGDTAMYLCATSRDSRGGYTFGSGTRLTVV.

Points on this clone: Its ends do not fully match the called genes, so a read error is possible. The chain links TRBV5-8 to TRBJ1-4; the match to TRBD1 covers 8 bases. Germline assignment: CDR1 SGHTS and CDR2 YDEGEE. The length of the CDR3 is 14 residues. The CDR3 nucleotides read TGTGCCAGCAGTTTGGGACAGGCGAATGAAAAACTGTTTTTT. Amino acid sequence: CASSLGQANEKLFF.

This chain joins TRBV24-1 and TRBJ2-7; D remains ambiguous. CDR1 and CDR2 (germline): KGHDR, SFDVKD. V lost 3 bases and J lost 5, with 10 bases in between. CDR3 length: 13 amino acids. For the CDR3, the DNA is TGTGCCACCAGTGATAGTACACGCCACGAGCAGTACTTC. It translates to CATSDSTRHEQYF.

The chain couples TRBV4-1 to TRBJ1-4; tentatively, D is TRBD1 (5 bases). V gave up 0 bases and J gave up 0 bases, with 11 bases separating them. The germline gives CDR1 MGHRA, CDR2 YSYEKL. This CDR3 spans 17 amino acids. Here the CDR3 DNA reads TGCGCCAGCAGCCAAGATCAGGGACTGGCAACTAATGAAAAACTGTTTTTT. Translating gives CASSQDQGLATNEKLFF.

The V call is TRBV27, the J call TRBJ2-1; D might be TRBD2 (5 bases). The length of the CDR3 is 14 residues. The germline gives CDR1 MNHEY, CDR2 SMNVEV (reference sequence). V was clipped by 3 bases and J by 7 bases, with 13 bases between them. In nucleotides, the CDR3 is TGTGCCAGCAGTTTTGGCCCGTCGGGGAATGAGCAGTTCTTC. It translates to CASSFGPSGNEQFF.